Below are 32 T cell receptor beta chains sequenced from a single sample in a study of T-cell memory formation after mild COVID-19. Using its own MiXCR run on the 5' RACE reads, TCRdb lists one record per CDR3 protein. The table shows 65,000 to 95,000 distinct CDR3 sequences, with around 13% occurring only once. Sequenced input: PBMCs or a T cell subset sorted from them (not recorded which). Source of these receptors: a man younger than 30 who had mild COVID-19 (a few samples of this study predate the infection). Cell type and time point are not known.

This clonotype has a handful of counts. This sequence joins TRBV12-3 or TRBV12-4 and TRBJ2-1; 7 bases agree with TRBD2. V dropped 3 bases and J dropped 10; count of bases not matched to a gene: 6. CDR3 size: 13 residues. This CDR3 is CASSLSSGNEQFF. The CDR3 DNA is TGTGCCAGCAGTTTGTCTAGCGGAAACGAGCAGTTCTTC.

This clonotype was counted a few times. The chain couples TRBV5-4 to TRBJ2-3, with a weak D call TRBD1 (6 bases). The germline V and J ends were trimmed by 0 bases and 5 bases, with 16 bases remaining between them. Germline CDR1 reads SGHNT; CDR2 reads YYREEE (reference sequence). This CDR3 region has 16 residues. CDR3 in amino acids: CASSLVYRAGRDTQYF. CDR3 bases: TGTGCCAGCAGCTTGGTGTACAGGGCCGGGCGAGATACGCAGTATTTT.

This clonotype was picked up a small number of times. The gene calls are TRBV9 and TRBJ1-1; D not resolved. The CDR3 is 13 residues long. Per germline, CDR1 SGDLS and CDR2 YYNGEE. With 6 bases removed from V and 4 bases from J, the gap between germline ends came to 13 bases. CDR3 nucleotides: TGTGCCAGCACCCCCCCGGTTTCCACTGAAGCTTTCTTT. Translated: CASTPPVSTEAFF.

At least ten counts were recorded for this clonotype. The chain combines TRBV7-9 with TRBJ2-5; D unresolved. The CDR3 is made up of 12 amino acids. V was shortened by 0 bases and J by 4 bases, with 3 bases between the two germline ends. Germline CDR1 and CDR2: SEHNR and FQNEAQ (reference sequence). The CDR3 spells CASSLAGETQYF. CDR3 DNA sequence: TGTGCCAGCAGCTTAGCTGGAGAGACCCAGTACTTC. The full variable domain, in which reference TRBV7-9 and TRBJ2-5 provide the parts outside the CDR3, is DTGVSQNPRHKITKRGQNVTFRCDPISEHNRLYWYRQTLGQGPEFLTYFQNEAQLEKSRLLSDRFSAERPKGSFSTLEIQRTEQGDSAMYLCASSLAGETQYFGPGTRLLVL.

The gene calls are TRBV9 and TRBJ2-3; possibly TRBD2 for D (5 bases). This CDR3 is 15 amino acids long. V lost 4 bases, J lost 0 bases, and 12 bases lay in between. The germline V gene has CDR1 SGDLS and CDR2 YYNGEE. The CDR3, as DNA: TGTGCCAGCAGCTTCCAAGCGGCTAGCACAGATACGCAGTATTTT. Amino acid sequence: CASSFQAASTDTQYF.

The V and J genes are TRBV15 and TRBJ2-7, with 7 bases matching TRBD1. With V trimmed by 1 base and J by 6 bases, 9 bases remained unmatched. The CDR3 consists of 15 residues. Germline assignment: CDR1 LNHNV and CDR2 YYDKDF (reference sequence). CDR3 protein: CATSRGIQGSGEQYF. The CDR3, as DNA: TGTGCCACCAGCAGAGGAATACAGGGGTCTGGCGAGCAGTACTTC.

J is TRBJ1-1 and V is TRBV6-5; 9 bases fit TRBD1. Germline CDR1 MNHEY, CDR2 SVGAGI. V gave up 5 bases and J gave up 3 bases; unmatched junction bases: 4. The CDR3 has 14 amino acids. Here the CDR3 DNA reads TGTGCCAGCAGTCCCGACAGGGGGTACACTGAAGCTTTCTTT. Translation gives CASSPDRGYTEAFF.

The sample holds a few counts of this clonotype. The chain recombines TRBV4-3 with TRBJ2-2; D could derive from TRBD1 or TRBD2 (5 bases each). The CDR3 sequence is 14 residues long. Germline V CDR1 and CDR2: LGHNA, YSLEER. Trimming left V 1 base short and J 7 bases short, with 10 bases between. In DNA, the CDR3 is TGCGCCAGCAGCCAAGGCAGGGCGGGCGGGGAGCTGTTTTTT. Its translation is CASSQGRAGGELFF.

This clonotype was detected many times. This chain connects TRBV9 to TRBJ2-3, with D unclear. This CDR3 is built from 12 residues. The germline CDR1 and CDR2 sequences are SGDLS and YYNGEE. The ends were cut back, 4 bases at V and 6 bases at J, with 9 bases in the middle. In nucleotides, the CDR3 is TGTGCCAGCAGCCCCTCTCAGGATACGCAGTATTTT. Residues: CASSPSQDTQYF.

This clonotype has ten or more counts. This chain joins TRBV12-3 or TRBV12-4 and TRBJ2-7; 7 nucleotides align to TRBD2. Unmatched junction bases numbered 3, after V lost 3 bases and J lost 1 base. The CDR3 totals 14 residues. In nucleotides, the CDR3 is TGTGCCAGCAGTTTTACTAGCGCGTCCTACGAGCAGTACTTC. Its translation is CASSFTSASYEQYF.

In its sample, this clonotype was seen a few times. The genes are TRBV12-3 or TRBV12-4 and TRBJ2-2, with TRBD2 as a possible D gene (6 bases). This CDR3 spans 16 amino acids. V was cut by 8 bases and J by 0 bases, with 16 bases left in between. DNA for the CDR3: TGTGCCAGCTCAGACCGCGCGGGGACGAACACCGGGGAGCTGTTTTTT. Protein product: CASSDRAGTNTGELFF.

This clonotype was detected a few times. The rearrangement uses TRBV27 and TRBJ2-7; 7 positions agree with TRBD1. The CDR3 runs 15 residues. The V gene's germline CDR1 is MNHEY and CDR2 SMNVEV (reference sequence). The trim removed 0 bases at V and 2 bases at J, leaving 4 bases unmatched. In nucleotides, the CDR3 is TGTGCCAGCAGTTTATCCGGGCAGGGGGCCTACGAGCAGTACTTC. It yields the protein CASSLSGQGAYEQYF.

V is TRBV12-5 and J is TRBJ2-1, with D uncertain. Germline loops: CDR1 LGHNT, CDR2 FRNRAP. V gave up 2 bases and J gave up 5 bases, with 7 bases separating them. There are 13 residues in the CDR3. The CDR3 region has the DNA TGTGCTAGTGGTTTGCTGACCCACAATGAGCAGTTCTTC. Its translation: CASGLLTHNEQFF.

The J gene is TRBJ1-1, the V gene TRBV6-2 or TRBV6-3; D is undetermined. The germline CDR1 and CDR2 sequences are MNHEY and SVGEGT. The CDR3 sequence is 15 residues long. Trimming pared 5 bases from V and 5 bases from J, leaving 18 bases between. The CDR3 region has the DNA TGTGCCAGCAGTGTGGGGAAGTTTGGGATTACTGAAGCTTTCTTT. Its translation: CASSVGKFGITEAFF.

This clonotype was detected a few times. This chain connects TRBV7-6 to TRBJ1-1; a weak D match, TRBD1 (6 bases). Trimming left V 5 bases short and J 0 bases short, with 13 bases between. This CDR3 spans 15 amino acids. Germline CDR1 is SGHVS and CDR2 is FNYEAQ. The DNA of the CDR3 is TGTGCCAGCAGCGCGAGAACAGGGTTGAACACTGAAGCTTTCTTT. Residues: CASSARTGLNTEAFF. Based on the CDR3 plus reference TRBV7-6 and TRBJ1-1, the full variable domain is GAGVSQSPRYKVTKRGQDVALRCDPISGHVSLYWYRQALGQGPEFLTYFNYEAQQDKSGLPNDRFSAERPEGSISTLTIQRTEQRDSAMYRCASSARTGLNTEAFFGQGTRLTVV.

This clonotype appeared a few times. CDR3 DNA: TGTGCCATCAGTGAAGCTAGCTGGGGGGATACGCAGTATTTT. This gives the protein CAISEASWGDTQYF. This chain links TRBV10-3 with TRBJ2-3; TRBD1 or TRBD2 may be the D gene (5 bases each). The CDR3 has 14 amino acids. Germline V gives CDR1 ENHRY, CDR2 SYGVKD. Trimming removed 3 bases at V and 6 bases at J, with 13 bases between.

V usage is TRBV15 and J usage is TRBJ2-3; 11 positions match TRBD2. Germline CDR1 is LNHNV and CDR2 is YYDKDF (reference sequence). Trimming removed 1 base from V and 0 bases from J; junction bases left unmatched: 6. The length of the CDR3 is 18 residues. DNA for the CDR3: TGTGCCACCAGCAGAGTCGCGACTAGCGGGACTAGCACAGATACGCAGTATTTT. Translating gives CATSRVATSGTSTDTQYF.

This clonotype was seen only a few times. This chain uses TRBV4-2 with TRBJ1-1; a weak D match, TRBD1 (5 bases). The germline V gene encodes CDR1 LGHNA and CDR2 YNFKEQ. With 5 bases removed from V and 5 bases from J, the gap between germline ends came to 15 bases. This CDR3 is 14 amino acids long. The CDR3 protein is CASSAGSRGTEAFF. The CDR3 DNA reads as TGTGCCAGCAGCGCAGGGAGCCGAGGGACTGAAGCTTTCTTT.

The rearrangement links TRBV3-1 to TRBJ2-7; D may be TRBD2 (6 bases). There are 13 residues in the CDR3. V was pared by 8 bases and J by 5 bases, with 16 bases between. From germline, CDR1 is LGHDT and CDR2 YNNKEL (reference sequence). DNA for the CDR3: TGTGCCAGCGCCGCGGGGCCTTCCAACGAGCAGTACTTC. Amino acid sequence: CASAAGPSNEQYF.

This clonotype was seen many times. The chain is built from TRBV7-9 and TRBJ2-5; D not resolved. With 5 bases removed from V and 5 bases from J, the gap between germline ends came to 15 bases. Per the germline V gene, CDR1 is SEHNR and CDR2 is FQNEAQ (reference sequence). This CDR3 comprises 14 residues. The CDR3 here is CASSPPLERETQYF. In DNA, the CDR3 is TGTGCCAGCAGCCCACCTCTCGAGCGCGAGACCCAGTACTTC.

CDR3 amino acids: CASKGRSNYGYTF. In DNA form, the CDR3 reads TGTGCCAGCAAAGGCAGATCGAACTATGGCTACACCTTC. The chain joins TRBV2 to TRBJ1-2; no firm D call. CDR1 and CDR2 from the germline V gene are SNHLY and FYNNEI. Trimming pared 7 bases from V and 2 bases from J, leaving 11 bases between. There are 13 residues in the CDR3.

This clonotype turned up a few times. The chain is built from TRBV9 and TRBJ1-6; TRBD1 agrees at 10 bases. CDR1 and CDR2 (germline): SGDLS, YYNGEE. Germline trimming cut 3 bases from V and 9 bases from J; bases unmatched to any gene: 0. CDR3 length: 13 amino acids. The CDR3 loop reads CASSGTGGSPLHF. CDR3 DNA: TGTGCCAGCAGCGGGACAGGGGGTTCACCCCTCCACTTT.

Only a few counts were recorded for this clonotype. V is TRBV7-9 and J is TRBJ2-3, with 7 positions matching TRBD1. J lost 0 bases, V lost 8 bases, and 14 bases had no gene match. Per germline, CDR1 SEHNR and CDR2 FQNEAQ (reference sequence). The CDR3 spans 17 residues. The CDR3 here is CASGRSGQIISTDTQYF. Written as DNA, the CDR3 is TGTGCCAGCGGCAGGTCGGGACAGATAATTAGCACAGATACGCAGTATTTT.

The chain is built from TRBV20-1 and TRBJ2-7; D is possibly TRBD1 (5 bases). Germline V gene lookup returns CDR1 DFQATT and CDR2 SNEGSKA (reference sequence). Trimming took 0 bases from V and 9 from J, leaving 21 bases between them. This CDR3 has 15 amino acids. The CDR3: CSARDPGQPSVGQYF. The DNA of the CDR3 is TGCAGTGCTAGAGATCCTGGACAACCATCAGTCGGGCAGTACTTC.

This clonotype occurred a few times. This chain joins TRBV4-3 and TRBJ2-7; 8 bases are a match to TRBD1. Per the germline V gene, CDR1 is LGHNA and CDR2 is YSLEER. V was clipped by 1 base and J by 2 bases; unmatched bases: 4. This CDR3 is 15 amino acids long. CDR3 residues: CASSQVRRGPYEQYF. CDR3 nucleotides: TGCGCCAGCAGCCAAGTACGCAGGGGGCCCTACGAGCAGTACTTC.

This clonotype has more than one count but fewer than ten. This chain links TRBV18 with TRBJ2-5; a weak D match, TRBD2 (5 bases). Germline CDR1 is KGHSH and CDR2 is LQKENI. This CDR3 is 20 amino acids long. V was shortened by 3 bases and J by 0 bases, with 26 bases between the two germline ends. The CDR3 DNA sequence: TGTGCCAGCTCACCTCCACCGGGCCGAGGGTTTGTGGGGTACCAAGAGACCCAGTACTTC. This gives the protein CASSPPPGRGFVGYQETQYF.

The chain combines TRBV7-2 with TRBJ2-1, with TRBD2 identical over 14 bases. V dropped 8 bases and J dropped 7; count of bases not matched to a gene: 7. This CDR3 region has 15 residues. The germline V gene has CDR1 SGHTA and CDR2 FQGNSA. The CDR3 loop is CASRWTSGRSNEQFF. CDR3 DNA sequence: TGTGCCAGCCGGTGGACTAGCGGGAGGAGTAATGAGCAGTTCTTC. Variable domain in full (rest from reference TRBV7-2 and TRBJ2-1): GAGVSQSPSNKVTEKGKDVELRCDPISGHTALYWYRQSLGQGLEFLIYFQGNSAPDKSGLPSDRFSAERTGGSVSTLTIQRTQQEDSAVYLCASRWTSGRSNEQFFGPGTRLTVL.

The V gene is TRBV4-1, the J gene TRBJ2-7; 8 nucleotides line up with TRBD1. The V segment lost 3 bases and the J segment 0 bases; nucleotides outside the gene matches: 7. The germline V gene has CDR1 MGHRA and CDR2 YSYEKL. This CDR3 is built from 16 residues. CDR3 region: CASSQTTGDHSYEQYF. CDR3 DNA sequence: TGCGCCAGCAGCCAGACGACAGGGGACCACTCCTACGAGCAGTACTTC.

The V call is TRBV7-9, the J call TRBJ2-7; possibly TRBD2 for D (6 bases). Germline CDR1 SEHNR, CDR2 FQNEAQ (reference sequence). The V end lost 5 bases, the J end lost 2 bases, and 16 bases lay between the germline ends. The CDR3 extends over 15 amino acids. CDR3 sequence: CASSPSTGGTYEQYF. The CDR3 DNA reads as TGTGCCAGCAGCCCGAGCACAGGAGGGACCTACGAGCAGTACTTC.

The rearrangement links TRBV27 to TRBJ1-6, with 9 bases that match TRBD1. The CDR3 spans 14 residues. The germline V gene encodes CDR1 MNHEY and CDR2 SMNVEV (reference sequence). The V segment lost 6 bases and the J segment 9 bases; nucleotides outside the gene matches: 6. The CDR3 DNA reads TGTGCCAGCAGGGCCGGGACAGGGAGTTCACCCCTCCACTTT. It specifies CASRAGTGSSPLHF.

The chain carries TRBV4-3 and TRBJ2-1; possible D gene TRBD2, 5 bases. The CDR3 is 14 amino acids. With 6 bases removed from V and 3 bases from J, the gap between germline ends came to 12 bases. Per the germline V gene, CDR1 is LGHNA and CDR2 is YSLEER. The CDR3 is CASSRSRGYNEQFF. The CDR3 DNA follows: TGCGCCAGCAGTCGTTCCCGGGGCTACAATGAGCAGTTCTTC.

This clonotype occurred a few times. This chain uses TRBV29-1 with TRBJ2-7, with D perhaps matching TRBD1 (6 bases). The CDR3 loop spans 11 amino acids. V shed 6 bases and J shed 3 bases, with 9 bases lying between them. Germline V CDR1 and CDR2: SQVTM, ANQGSEA. CDR3 sequence reads: CSVGTNYEQYF. CDR3 sequence (DNA): TGCAGCGTGGGGACAAACTACGAGCAGTACTTC.